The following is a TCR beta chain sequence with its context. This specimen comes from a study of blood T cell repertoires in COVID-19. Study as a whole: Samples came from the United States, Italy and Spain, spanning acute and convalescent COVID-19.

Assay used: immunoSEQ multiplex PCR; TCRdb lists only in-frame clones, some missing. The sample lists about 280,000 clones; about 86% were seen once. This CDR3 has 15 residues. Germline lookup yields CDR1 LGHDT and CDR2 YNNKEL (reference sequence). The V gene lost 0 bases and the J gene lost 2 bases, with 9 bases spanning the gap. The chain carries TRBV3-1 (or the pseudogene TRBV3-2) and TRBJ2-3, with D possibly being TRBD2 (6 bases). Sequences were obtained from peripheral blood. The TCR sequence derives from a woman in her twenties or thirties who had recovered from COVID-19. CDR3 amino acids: CASSQDAGITDTQYF. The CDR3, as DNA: TGTGCCAGCAGCCAAGACGCGGGGATCACAGATACGCAGTATTTT.